A single sample gave rise to the 8 T cell receptor beta chains below, sequenced in a study of blood T cell repertoires in COVID-19. Only in-frame clones appear in the TCRdb table, and some are missing; sequencing was by immunoSEQ multiplex PCR. The table lists fewer than 100,000 clones, roughly 85% of them singletons. Sequencing input: peripheral blood. The receptors were gathered from a man in his forties or fifties with COVID-19, enrolled during active disease.

The chain has TRBV6-5 and TRBJ2-2, with 10 nucleotides matching TRBD2. The CDR3 has 15 amino acids. CDR1 and CDR2 from the germline V gene are MNHEY and SVGAGI. The J segment lost 5 bases and the V segment lost 3 bases, leaving 3 bases of the junction unmatched. CDR3 in DNA: TGTGCCAGCAGTTATCTAGCGGGAGTGACCGGGGAGCTGTTTTTT. Residues: CASSYLAGVTGELFF.

This chain uses TRBV4-1 with TRBJ2-1; 7 nucleotides match TRBD1. This CDR3 region has 17 residues. CDR1 and CDR2 (germline): MGHRA, YSYEKL. V was pared by 4 bases and J by 0 bases, with 9 bases of the junction left unmatched. DNA for the CDR3: TGCGCCAGCAGCCCACGACAGGGTTCGGGCTCCTACAATGAGCAGTTCTTC. Residues: CASSPRQGSGSYNEQFF.

This chain links TRBV6-5 with TRBJ1-2, with 11 bases identical to TRBD1. Germline assignment: CDR1 MNHEY and CDR2 SVGAGI. The CDR3 runs 13 residues. The V segment lost 6 bases and the J segment 8 bases; nucleotides outside the gene matches: 5. The CDR3 DNA reads as TGTGCCAGCAGGACCGGGACAGGGGGAGGCTACACCTTC. It codes for CASRTGTGGGYTF.

This clone was observed a few times. This chain links TRBV2 with TRBJ2-3, with D tentatively TRBD1 (6 bases). CDR1 is SNHLY, CDR2 FYNNEI, per germline. V lost 6 bases and J 2 bases, leaving 12 bases between the germline ends. The CDR3 sequence is 14 residues long. CDR3 region: CASRDSLLTDTQYF. The CDR3, as DNA: TGTGCCAGCAGGGACAGCCTACTCACAGATACGCAGTATTTT.

V is TRBV6-4 and J is TRBJ2-1, with 7 bases fitting TRBD2. Germline values: CDR1 MRHNA, CDR2 SNTAGT. The CDR3 extends over 14 amino acids. Trimming cost V 4 bases and J 5 bases; bases outside gene matches: 5. DNA of the CDR3: TGTGCCAGCAGTGCGAGCGGGGCCCACAATGAGCAGTTCTTC. Its protein product is CASSASGAHNEQFF.

This clone was recorded a few times. This CDR3 is also generated by other DNA sequences in the sample. The J gene is TRBJ2-6, the V gene TRBV5-1, with D hard to call. From germline, CDR1 is SGHRS and CDR2 YFSETQ. The CDR3 runs 14 residues. V shed 4 bases and J shed 0 bases, with 5 bases lying between them. The CDR3 DNA reads TGCGCCAGCAGCGTATACTCTGGGGCCAACGTCCTGACTTTC. It yields the protein CASSVYSGANVLTF.

The chain employs TRBV24-1 and TRBJ2-1, with 7 bases matching TRBD2. Germline values: CDR1 KGHDR, CDR2 SFDVKD. J was trimmed by 6 bases and V by 2 bases; bases with no gene match: 3. CDR3 length: 14 amino acids. This CDR3 is CATSDWTSLNEQFF. The DNA for the CDR3 is TGTGCCACCAGTGATTGGACTAGTCTCAATGAGCAGTTCTTC.

V gene TRBV7-2 combines with J gene TRBJ1-5, with D uncertain. This CDR3 comprises 13 residues. Looked up from germline, CDR1 is SGHTA and CDR2 is FQGNSA. Trimming cost V 5 bases and J 7 bases, with 12 bases left between them. Written as DNA, the CDR3 is TGTGCCAGCAGCCCCGAGGGTTACCAGCCCCAGCATTTT. This codes for CASSPEGYQPQHF.